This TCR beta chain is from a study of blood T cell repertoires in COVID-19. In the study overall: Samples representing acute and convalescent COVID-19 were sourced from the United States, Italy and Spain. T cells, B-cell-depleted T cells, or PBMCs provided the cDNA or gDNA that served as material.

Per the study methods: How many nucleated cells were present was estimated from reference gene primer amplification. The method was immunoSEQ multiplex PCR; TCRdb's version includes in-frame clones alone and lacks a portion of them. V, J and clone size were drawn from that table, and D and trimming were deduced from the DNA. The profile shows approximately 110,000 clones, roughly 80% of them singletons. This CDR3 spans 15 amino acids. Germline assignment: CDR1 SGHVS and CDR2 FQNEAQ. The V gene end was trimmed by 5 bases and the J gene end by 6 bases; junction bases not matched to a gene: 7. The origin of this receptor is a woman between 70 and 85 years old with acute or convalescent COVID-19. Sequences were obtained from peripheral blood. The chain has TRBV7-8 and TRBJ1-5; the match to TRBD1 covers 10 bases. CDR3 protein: CASSLTGGGLQPQHF. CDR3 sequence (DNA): TGTGCCAGCAGCCTGACAGGGGGCGGGCTTCAGCCCCAGCATTTT.